The next 20 T cell receptor beta chains were all read from a single sample in a study of shared clonotypes between healthy human individuals. Method: immunoSEQ multiplex PCR; TCRdb's copy keeps in-frame clones and lacks some. Among more than 1,200,000 clones listed, approximately 98.5% were seen once. Input material: naive CD4+ T cells sorted from blood. Indicated subset: CD45RA+ positively selected. The origin of the receptors is a man aged 30-40 years in good health.

This chain uses TRBV9 with TRBJ1-5; D is undetermined. The V end lost 2 bases, the J end lost 4 bases, and 13 bases lay between the germline ends. CDR1 and CDR2 from the germline V gene are SGDLS and YYNGEE. This CDR3 comprises 15 residues. CDR3 nucleotides: TGTGCCAGCAGCGTCACGCCGGGTGCGAATCAGCCCCAGCATTTT. This sequence encodes CASSVTPGANQPQHF.

This clone was observed once. The chain recombines TRBV6-5 with TRBJ1-2; 7 bases are a match to TRBD1. The CDR3 spans 15 residues. V shed 6 bases and J 0 bases; nucleotides not matched to a gene: 7. Germline lookup yields CDR1 MNHEY and CDR2 SVGAGI. CDR3 bases: TGTGCCAGCAGGCCGACAGGGCTAGCTAACTATGGCTACACCTTC. Amino acid sequence: CASRPTGLANYGYTF.

This clone was observed once. The chain has TRBV28 and TRBJ2-3; 11 bases fit TRBD1. V shed 6 bases and J 2 bases; nucleotides not matched to a gene: 4. The CDR3 spans 15 residues. From germline, CDR1 is MDHEN and CDR2 SYDVKM. The CDR3 region is CASSPGQGVTDTQYF. The DNA for the CDR3 is TGTGCCAGCAGCCCGGGACAGGGGGTCACAGATACGCAGTATTTT.

The chain is built from TRBV25-1 and TRBJ2-7, with D perhaps TRBD1 (6 bases). V was pared by 3 bases and J by 4 bases, with 10 bases between. Germline CDR1 reads MGHDK; CDR2 reads SYGVNS. The CDR3 runs 13 residues. DNA of the CDR3: TGTGCCAGCAGTGACCTACAGGGATACGAGCAGTACTTC. Translated, it gives CASSDLQGYEQYF.

The chain recombines TRBV7-9 with TRBJ2-1; 11 bases align to TRBD2. CDR1 is SEHNR and CDR2 is FQNEAQ in the germline V gene (reference sequence). V shed 0 bases, J shed 9 bases, and the junction held 13 bases outside the gene matches. The CDR3 spans 18 residues. In DNA form, the CDR3 reads TGTGCCAGCAGCTTAGCCGGGGGAACTAGCGGGAGTCGGGGTGAGCAGTTCTTC. Its translation: CASSLAGGTSGSRGEQFF.

This clone was detected once. The genes are TRBV27 and TRBJ2-7; D is possibly TRBD1 (5 bases). The CDR3 has 16 amino acids. From germline, CDR1 is MNHEY and CDR2 SMNVEV (reference sequence). Deletions cut 7 bases from V and 3 bases from J, with 22 bases between. CDR3 DNA: TGTGCCAGCACCTTGGTGGGGCAGGGTAAAGTCTACGAGCAGTACTTC. This translates into CASTLVGQGKVYEQYF.

The V gene is TRBV5-1, the J gene TRBJ2-7, with 7 positions matching TRBD1. The CDR3 spans 18 residues. Germline V lookup: CDR1 SGHRS, CDR2 YFSETQ. J gave up 1 base and V 2 bases, and 15 bases lay outside the gene matches. CDR3 loop: CASSFASPLRGQSYEQYF. CDR3 sequence (DNA): TGCGCCAGCAGCTTTGCTTCTCCCCTTCGGGGACAGTCCTACGAGCAGTACTTC. Combining the CDR3 with reference TRBV5-1 and TRBJ2-7 gives the whole variable domain KAGVTQTPRYLIKTRGQQVTLSCSPISGHRSVSWYQQTPGQGLQFLFEYFSETQRNKGNFPGRFSGRQFSNSRSEMNVSTLELGDSALYLCASSFASPLRGQSYEQYFGPGTRLTVT.

The CDR3 DNA sequence: TGCAGCGTTGATGACAGGGAAGGATTTGGAGAGACCCAGTACTTC. Amino acid sequence: CSVDDREGFGETQYF. This sequence joins TRBV29-1 and TRBJ2-5; 7 bases agree with TRBD1. V was clipped by 3 bases and J by 4 bases; unmatched bases: 11. CDR1 SQVTM and CDR2 ANQGSEA come from the germline V gene. This CDR3 comprises 15 residues.

This clone appeared a few times. Other DNA sequences in the sample encode the same CDR3. The rearrangement joins TRBV18 to TRBJ2-3, with D hard to call. Trimming pared 3 bases from V and 0 bases from J, leaving 4 bases between. Per germline, CDR1 KGHSH and CDR2 LQKENI. The CDR3 covers 13 residues. Here the CDR3 DNA reads TGTGCCAGCTCACCGGCTAGCACAGATACGCAGTATTTT. This encodes CASSPASTDTQYF.

The chain has TRBV6-5 and TRBJ2-1; 8 bases agree with TRBD2. CDR1 and CDR2 from the germline V gene are MNHEY and SVGAGI. The CDR3 consists of 15 residues. J gave up 9 bases and V 4 bases, and 11 bases lay outside the gene matches. The CDR3 region has the DNA TGTGCCAGCAGTTTAAGTTGGGAGACTAGCGCTGAGCAGTTCTTC. Translation gives CASSLSWETSAEQFF.

The chain joins TRBV18 to TRBJ2-6; weak D call: TRBD2 (6 bases). The ends were cut back, 2 bases at V and 3 bases at J, with 8 bases in the middle. CDR3 length equals 15 residues. Germline V gene lookup returns CDR1 KGHSH and CDR2 LQKENI. CDR3 DNA sequence: TGTGCCAGCTCACCATCGGGGGTTGGGGCCAACGTCCTGACTTTC. Translated: CASSPSGVGANVLTF. The full variable domain, with the rest looked up from reference TRBV18 and TRBJ2-6, is NAGVMQNPRHLVRRRGQEARLRCSPMKGHSHVYWYRQLPEEGLKFMVYLQKENIIDESGMPKERFSAEFPKEGPSILRIQQVVRGDSAAYFCASSPSGVGANVLTFGAGSRLTVL.

V is TRBV9 and J is TRBJ2-7, with D maybe TRBD2 (6 bases). The length of the CDR3 is 14 residues. V dropped 2 bases and J dropped 2 bases, with 11 bases sitting between them. Germline V gene data show CDR1 as SGDLS and CDR2 as YYNGEE. CDR3 in amino acids: CASSVSGKTYEQYF. In DNA, the CDR3 is TGTGCCAGCAGCGTTAGCGGAAAGACCTACGAGCAGTACTTC. The whole variable domain, filled in from reference TRBV9 and TRBJ2-7, reads DSGVTQTPKHLITATGQRVTLRCSPRSGDLSVYWYQQSLDQGLQFLIQYYNGEERAKGNILERFSAQQFPDLHSELNLSSLELGDSALYFCASSVSGKTYEQYFGPGTRLTVT.

This chain connects TRBV5-1 to TRBJ2-1, with 7 nucleotides matching TRBD2. Germline CDR1 and CDR2: SGHRS and YFSETQ. J gave up 2 bases and V 1 base, and 3 bases lay outside the gene matches. The CDR3 loop spans 15 amino acids. As DNA, the CDR3 is TGCGCCAGCAGCTTGACCCTAGCGGCCTACAATGAGCAGTTCTTC. It is translated as CASSLTLAAYNEQFF.

In DNA form, the CDR3 reads TGCGCCAGCAGCTACGCCTCAGGGAAGAATGAGCAGTTCTTC. Its translation: CASSYASGKNEQFF. The rearrangement links TRBV5-1 to TRBJ2-1, with D maybe TRBD1 (5 bases). The CDR3 runs 14 residues. Trimming cost V 3 bases and J 7 bases, with 14 bases left between them. In germline, CDR1 is SGHRS, CDR2 YFSETQ.

This sequence joins TRBV19 and TRBJ2-2; D is perhaps TRBD1 (5 bases). This CDR3 region has 15 residues. Germline V gene lookup returns CDR1 LNHDA and CDR2 SQIVND (reference sequence). Trimming cost V 7 bases and J 0 bases, with 12 bases left between them. CDR3 protein: CASMERTTNTGELFF. The CDR3 DNA sequence: TGTGCCAGTATGGAGAGGACAACGAACACCGGGGAGCTGTTTTTT. The whole variable domain, remainder taken from reference TRBV19 and TRBJ2-2, is DGGITQSPKYLFRKEGQNVTLSCEQNLNHDAMYWYRQDPGQGLRLIYYSQIVNDFQKGDIAEGYSVSREKKESFPLTVTSAQKNPTAFYLCASMERTTNTGELFFGEGSRLTVL.

CDR3 sequence: CASSLGTFQETQYF. The CDR3 DNA follows: TGTGCCAGCTCACTCGGGACATTCCAAGAGACCCAGTACTTC. The chain links TRBV18 to TRBJ2-5; D may be TRBD1 (6 bases). CDR3 length: 14 residues. Trimming shortened V by 4 bases and J by 1 base, and 10 bases separated the two germline ends. The germline CDR1 and CDR2 sequences are KGHSH and LQKENI. The full variable domain, in which reference TRBV18 and TRBJ2-5 provide the parts outside the CDR3, is NAGVMQNPRHLVRRRGQEARLRCSPMKGHSHVYWYRQLPEEGLKFMVYLQKENIIDESGMPKERFSAEFPKEGPSILRIQQVVRGDSAAYFCASSLGTFQETQYFGPGTRLLVL.

This clone was found once. The chain carries TRBV15 and TRBJ2-1; 10 nucleotides align to TRBD2. With 1 base clipped from V and 8 bases from J, the junction kept 8 bases outside the gene matches. Germline V gene sequence: CDR1 LNHNV, CDR2 YYDKDF (reference sequence). The CDR3 extends over 16 amino acids. The CDR3 sequence is CATSRALAGNFDEQFF. Here the CDR3 DNA reads TGTGCCACCAGCAGAGCACTAGCGGGAAATTTCGATGAGCAGTTCTTC.

This clone was detected once. The chain couples TRBV28 to TRBJ2-2, with D tentatively TRBD2 (6 bases). The length of the CDR3 is 18 residues. Trimming shortened V by 1 base and J by 1 base, and 16 bases separated the two germline ends. CDR1 and CDR2 from the germline V gene are MDHEN and SYDVKM. CDR3 sequence: CASSLSRIGGENTGELFF. The CDR3 bases are TGTGCCAGCAGTTTATCTAGAATTGGCGGGGAGAACACCGGGGAGCTGTTTTTT.

The chain is built from TRBV28 and TRBJ1-5, with TRBD1 identical over 7 bases. The CDR3 loop spans 15 amino acids. V lost 7 bases to trimming and J lost 6 bases; unmatched junction nucleotides: 12. Germline CDR1 reads MDHEN; CDR2 reads SYDVKM. CDR3 sequence reads: CASTAPRGRGQPQHF. Here the CDR3 DNA reads TGTGCCAGCACCGCTCCCAGGGGGAGAGGTCAGCCCCAGCATTTT.

The J gene is TRBJ2-3, the V gene TRBV5-1; 8 bases are a match to TRBD2. The CDR3 covers 15 residues. Germline CDR1 is SGHRS and CDR2 is YFSETQ. The V segment lost 4 bases and the J segment 4 bases; nucleotides outside the gene matches: 8. The DNA of the CDR3 is TGCGCCAGCAGCACGACAGACGGGGGGGCAGATACGCAGTATTTT. Translation: CASSTTDGGADTQYF.